This T cell receptor beta chain was captured by sequencing in a study of cytomegalovirus exposure and HLA in healthy donors. With 60 Vbeta and 13 Jbeta primers, the PCR was carried out. The protocol was immunoSEQ multiplex PCR, while the TCRdb copy is restricted to in-frame clones and leaves out a portion. Here the sample spans over 100,000 clones, roughly 74% being singletons. The V segment lost 2 bases and the J segment 6 bases; nucleotides outside the gene matches: 11. Per the germline V gene, CDR1 is PRHDT and CDR2 is FYEKMQ (reference sequence). The CDR3 length is 16 residues. This chain uses TRBV13 with TRBJ2-5; 8 nucleotides match TRBD2. The source of this sequence is a woman aged 30 to 39 in good health and CMV-seronegative. The sequencing sample was made of PBMCs. CDR3 DNA: TGTGCCAGCAGCTTAAATGGCCCCAGCGGGGGTAAGACCCAGTACTTC. Its translation: CASSLNGPSGGKTQYF.